This T cell receptor (beta chain) emerged from a study of CD8 T cells in ankylosing spondylitis. Study-wide results and limits: Clones linked with disease were CD8+ and fairly uncommon in the peripheral blood. Previously reported in reactive arthritis synovial fluid and blood were some of the motif variants. Reportedly, significant enrichment of disease-linked clones occurred in matched ankylosing spondylitis synovial fluid.

Trimming removed 0 bases from V and 1 base from J, with 10 bases in between. The CDR3 length is 15 residues. Germline V gives CDR1 SGHRS, CDR2 YFSETQ. This clonotype was found many times. Antigen unknown. Quantitative 5'-RACE with molecular barcodes produced the TCR beta libraries. Using its own MiXCR run on the 5' RACE reads, TCRdb lists one record per CDR3 protein. Among about 100,000 distinct CDR3 sequences listed, 7.5% to 9% were seen once. The sample taken for sequencing was blood, either unsorted or a sorted T cell fraction (not recorded which). This TCR was sampled from a male donor with ankylosing spondylitis or in good health (not recorded which). The genes are TRBV5-1 and TRBJ1-2; D perhaps matches TRBD1 (5 bases). The CDR3, as DNA: TGCGCCAGCAGCTTGGTGGGGGTGGATAACTATGGCTACACCTTC. The encoded protein is CASSLVGVDNYGYTF.